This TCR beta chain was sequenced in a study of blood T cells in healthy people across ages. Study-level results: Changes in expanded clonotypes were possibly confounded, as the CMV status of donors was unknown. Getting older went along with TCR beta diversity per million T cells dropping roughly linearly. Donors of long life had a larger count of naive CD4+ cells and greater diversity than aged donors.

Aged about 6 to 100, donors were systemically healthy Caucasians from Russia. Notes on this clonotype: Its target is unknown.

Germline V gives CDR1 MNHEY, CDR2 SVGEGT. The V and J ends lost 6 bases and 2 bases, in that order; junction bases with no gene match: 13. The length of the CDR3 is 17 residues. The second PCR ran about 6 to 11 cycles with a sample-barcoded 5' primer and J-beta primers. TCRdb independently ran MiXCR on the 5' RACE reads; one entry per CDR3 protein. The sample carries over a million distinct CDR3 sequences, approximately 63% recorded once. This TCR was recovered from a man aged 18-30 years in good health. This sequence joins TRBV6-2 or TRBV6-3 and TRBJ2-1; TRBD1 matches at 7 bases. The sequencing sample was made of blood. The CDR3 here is CASSASNTGVAYNEQFF. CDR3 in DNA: TGTGCCAGCAGCGCCTCAAATACAGGGGTCGCCTACAATGAGCAGTTCTTC.